One sample yielded the 4 T cell receptor beta chains listed below, sequenced in a study of T cell responses to AZD1222 COVID-19 vaccine. Clones were read by immunoSEQ multiplex PCR, and TCRdb kept only the in-frame ones, dropping some. The sample has over 60,000 clones, about nine tenths seen once. Sequenced material: peripheral blood, taken on day 0 of AZD1222 vaccination. These receptors originate from an adult in good health.

This chain uses TRBV9 with TRBJ1-2, with D unresolved. Germline assignment: CDR1 SGDLS and CDR2 YYNGEE. With 0 bases removed from V and 2 bases from J, the gap between germline ends came to 8 bases. The CDR3 runs to 14 residues. The CDR3 reads CASSVAPDNYGYTF. CDR3 in DNA: TGTGCCAGCAGCGTAGCTCCAGACAACTATGGCTACACCTTC.

A few counts support this clone. The chain recombines TRBV14 with TRBJ2-2; TRBD1 agrees at 8 bases. Germline V gene lookup returns CDR1 SGHDN and CDR2 FVKESK. CDR3 length: 17 amino acids. The trim removed 0 bases at V and 0 bases at J, leaving 3 bases unmatched. CDR3 in DNA: TGTGCCAGCAGCCAAGAACGGACAGGGACGAACACCGGGGAGCTGTTTTTT. This gives the protein CASSQERTGTNTGELFF.

The J gene is TRBJ2-2, the V gene TRBV6-6; possibly TRBD1 for D (5 bases). The germline CDR1 and CDR2 sequences are MNHNY and SVGAGI (reference sequence). With 6 bases removed from V and 0 bases from J, the gap between germline ends came to 8 bases. The CDR3 consists of 14 residues. The CDR3 sequence: CASRDTANTGELFF. CDR3 sequence (DNA): TGTGCCAGCAGGGACACCGCGAACACCGGGGAGCTGTTTTTT.

The gene calls are TRBV6-5 and TRBJ1-2; D not certain. With 8 bases removed from V and 3 bases from J, the gap between germline ends came to 10 bases. Germline CDR1 is MNHEY and CDR2 is SVGAGI. This CDR3 is built from 12 residues. The CDR3 region has the DNA TGTGCCAGCCGAACAGAAGACTATGGCTACACCTTC. Protein: CASRTEDYGYTF.